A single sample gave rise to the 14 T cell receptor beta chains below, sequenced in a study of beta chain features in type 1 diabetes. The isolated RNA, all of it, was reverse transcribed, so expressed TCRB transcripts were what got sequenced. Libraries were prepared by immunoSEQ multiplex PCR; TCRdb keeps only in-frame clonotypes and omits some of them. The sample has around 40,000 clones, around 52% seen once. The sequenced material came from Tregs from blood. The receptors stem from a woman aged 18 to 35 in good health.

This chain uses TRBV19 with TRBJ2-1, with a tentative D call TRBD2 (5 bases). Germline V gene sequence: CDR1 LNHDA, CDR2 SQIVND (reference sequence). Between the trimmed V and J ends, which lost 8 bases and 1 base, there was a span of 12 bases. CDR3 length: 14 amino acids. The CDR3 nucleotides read TGTGCCAGTCTCCCCCCGGGGTCCTACAATGAGCAGTTCTTC. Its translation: CASLPPGSYNEQFF.

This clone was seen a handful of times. In nucleotides, the CDR3 is TGTGCCAGTAGTAAGTTTCACGGGACAACTTACGAGCAGTACTTC. Translation gives CASSKFHGTTYEQYF. The chain joins TRBV19 to TRBJ2-7, with TRBD1 as a possible D gene (6 bases). The V end lost 4 bases, the J end lost 4 bases, and 17 bases lay between the germline ends. Germline V CDR1 and CDR2: LNHDA, SQIVND (reference sequence). The CDR3 is 15 residues long.

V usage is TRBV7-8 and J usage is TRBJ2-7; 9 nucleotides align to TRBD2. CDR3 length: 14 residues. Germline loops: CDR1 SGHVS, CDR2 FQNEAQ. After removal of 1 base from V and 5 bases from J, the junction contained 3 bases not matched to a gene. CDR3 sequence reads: CASSLVSGSHEQYF. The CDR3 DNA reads TGTGCCAGCAGCTTAGTTAGCGGGAGCCACGAGCAGTACTTC.

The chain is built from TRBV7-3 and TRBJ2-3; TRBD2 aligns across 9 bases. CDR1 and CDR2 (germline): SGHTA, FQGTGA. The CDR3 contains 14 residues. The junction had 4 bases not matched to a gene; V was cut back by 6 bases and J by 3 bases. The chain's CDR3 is CASSFSGSTDTQYF. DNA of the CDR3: TGTGCCAGCAGTTTTAGCGGGAGTACAGATACGCAGTATTTT.

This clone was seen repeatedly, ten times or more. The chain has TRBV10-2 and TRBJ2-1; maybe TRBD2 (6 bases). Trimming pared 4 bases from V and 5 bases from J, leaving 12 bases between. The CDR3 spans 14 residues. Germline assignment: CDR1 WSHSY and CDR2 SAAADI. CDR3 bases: TGCGCCAGCAGTGCGGCGGGACTGAACAATGAGCAGTTCTTC. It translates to CASSAAGLNNEQFF.

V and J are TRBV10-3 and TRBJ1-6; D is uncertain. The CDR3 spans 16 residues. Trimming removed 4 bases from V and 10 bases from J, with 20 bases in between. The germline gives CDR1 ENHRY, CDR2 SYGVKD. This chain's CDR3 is CAISGEAENTRSPLHF. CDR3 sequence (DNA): TGTGCCATCAGTGGGGAGGCGGAGAATACTCGGTCACCCCTCCACTTT.

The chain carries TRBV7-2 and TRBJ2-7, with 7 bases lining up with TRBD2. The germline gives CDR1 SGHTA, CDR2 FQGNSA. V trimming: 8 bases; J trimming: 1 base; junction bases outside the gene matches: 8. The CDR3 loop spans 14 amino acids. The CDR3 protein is CASCTGGSSYEQYF. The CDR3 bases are TGTGCCAGCTGCACGGGCGGGAGTTCCTACGAGCAGTACTTC.

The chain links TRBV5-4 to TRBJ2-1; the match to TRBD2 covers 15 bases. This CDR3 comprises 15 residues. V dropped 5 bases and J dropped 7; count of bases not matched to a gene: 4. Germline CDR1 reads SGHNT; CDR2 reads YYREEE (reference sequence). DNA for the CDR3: TGTGCCAGCAGACAGGGACTAGCGGGAGGTAATGAGCAGTTCTTC. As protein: CASRQGLAGGNEQFF.

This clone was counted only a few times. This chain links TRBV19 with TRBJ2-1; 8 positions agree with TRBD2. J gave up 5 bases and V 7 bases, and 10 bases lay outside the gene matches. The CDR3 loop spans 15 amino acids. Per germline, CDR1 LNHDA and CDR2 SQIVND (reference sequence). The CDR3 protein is CASKGIAGQDNEQFF. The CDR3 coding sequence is TGTGCCAGTAAAGGGATAGCGGGACAAGACAATGAGCAGTTCTTC.

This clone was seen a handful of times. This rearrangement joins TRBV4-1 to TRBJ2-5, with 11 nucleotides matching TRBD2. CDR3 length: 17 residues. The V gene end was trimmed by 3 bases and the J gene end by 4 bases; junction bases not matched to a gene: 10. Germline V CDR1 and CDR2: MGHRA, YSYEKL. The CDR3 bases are TGCGCCAGCAGCCAGGGTCCCGTAGCGGGAGGGCTAGAGACCCAGTACTTC. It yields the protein CASSQGPVAGGLETQYF.

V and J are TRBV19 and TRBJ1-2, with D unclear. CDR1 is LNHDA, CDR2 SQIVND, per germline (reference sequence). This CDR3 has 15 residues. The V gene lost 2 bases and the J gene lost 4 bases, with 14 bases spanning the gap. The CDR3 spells CASSISGGVGYGYTF. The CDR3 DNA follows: TGTGCCAGTAGTATATCCGGAGGAGTCGGCTATGGCTACACCTTC. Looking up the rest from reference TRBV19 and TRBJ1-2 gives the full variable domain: DGGITQSPKYLFRKEGQNVTLSCEQNLNHDAMYWYRQDPGQGLRLIYYSQIVNDFQKGDIAEGYSVSREKKESFPLTVTSAQKNPTAFYLCASSISGGVGYGYTFGSGTRLTVV.

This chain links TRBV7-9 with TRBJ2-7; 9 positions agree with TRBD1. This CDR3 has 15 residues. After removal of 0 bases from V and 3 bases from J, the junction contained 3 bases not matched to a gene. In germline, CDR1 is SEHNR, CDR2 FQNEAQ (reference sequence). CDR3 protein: CASSLAPTGGYEQYF. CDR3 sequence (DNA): TGTGCCAGCAGCTTAGCCCCGACAGGGGGCTACGAGCAGTACTTC.

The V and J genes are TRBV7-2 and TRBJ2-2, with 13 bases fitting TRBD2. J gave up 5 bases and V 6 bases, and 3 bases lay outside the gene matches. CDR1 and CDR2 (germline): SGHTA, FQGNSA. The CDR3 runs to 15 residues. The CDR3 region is CASRTSGRSTGELFF. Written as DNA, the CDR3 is TGTGCCAGCAGGACTAGCGGGAGGTCAACCGGGGAGCTGTTTTTT.

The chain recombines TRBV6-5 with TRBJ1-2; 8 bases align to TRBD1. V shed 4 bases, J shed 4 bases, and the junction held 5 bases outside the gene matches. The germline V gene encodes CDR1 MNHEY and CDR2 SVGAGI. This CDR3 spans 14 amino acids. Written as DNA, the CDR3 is TGTGCCAGCAGTTCTACGGGACAGGCCTATGGCTACACCTTC. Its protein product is CASSSTGQAYGYTF.